The rows below give T cell receptor beta chains drawn from one sample of a study of vaccination and CD4 T cells after COVID-19. Each CDR3 protein gets one entry after TCRdb re-called the PCR reads with MiXCR. The repertoire holds around 15,000 distinct CDR3 sequences, about 72% seen once, with under 20% in the top ten. Antigen specificity for these receptors is unknown. What was sequenced was CD4+ T cells from blood, cultured in vitro. These receptors were taken from a human donor who had recovered from COVID-19. Both conserved end residues are part of each CDR3. A D gene is named only where the DNA matches it firmly. Rows may omit the clone size; those that give it use once, few, many or a size class.

length: 16
J: TRBJ2-1
V: TRBV7-2
size: .
D: TRBD2
CDR3: CASSFQGLAGVNEQFF
DNA: TGTGCCAGCAGCTTCCAAGGCCTAGCGGGAGTTAATGAGCAGTTCTTC

length: 15
J: TRBJ1-5
V: TRBV7-9
size: once
D: TRBD1
CDR3: CASSSSGTVNQPQHF
DNA: TGTGCCAGCAGCTCCTCCGGGACAGTCAATCAGCCCCAGCATTTT

length: 16
J: TRBJ2-1
V: TRBV21-1
size: .
D: .
CDR3: CASNLKGVGRGNEQFF
DNA: .

length: 13
J: TRBJ2-5
V: TRBV7-2
size: few
D: .
CDR3: CASSWGGAGTQYF
DNA: TGTGCCAGCAGCTGGGGGGGGGCGGGGACCCAGTACTTC

length: 15
J: TRBJ2-7
V: TRBV19
size: .
D: TRBD2
CDR3: CASSTQAGGRHEQYF
DNA: TGTGCCAGTAGTACCCAAGCGGGAGGGAGGCACGAGCAGTACTTC

length: 14
J: TRBJ1-5
V: TRBV14
size: once
D: TRBD1
CDR3: CASSPGQPNQPQHF
DNA: TGTGCCAGCAGCCCGGGACAGCCAAATCAGCCCCAGCATTTT

length: 13
J: TRBJ2-1
V: TRBV5-4
size: .
D: .
CDR3: CASFPRSGNEQFF
DNA: TGTGCCAGCTTTCCCCGGAGCGGTAATGAGCAGTTCTTC

length: 15
J: TRBJ2-3
V: TRBV7-2
size: once
D: .
CDR3: CASSLALLEEDTQYF
DNA: TGTGCCAGCAGCTTAGCGCTCCTAGAGGAAGATACGCAGTATTTT

length: 14
J: TRBJ2-4
V: TRBV6-2/TRBV6-3
size: .
D: .
CDR3: CASNSGTIGNIQYF
DNA: TGTGCCAGCAATTCCGGGACCATCGGAAACATTCAGTACTTC

length: 14
J: TRBJ1-5
V: TRBV30
size: .
D: .
CDR3: CAWSGMGTSQPQHF
DNA: TGTGCCTGGAGTGGGATGGGGACAAGTCAGCCCCAGCATTTT

length: 16
J: TRBJ2-2
V: TRBV27
size: .
D: TRBD2
CDR3: CASSSQGLAGEGELFF
DNA: TGTGCCAGCAGTTCCCAGGGACTAGCGGGAGAGGGGGAGCTGTTTTTT

length: 15
J: TRBJ1-2
V: TRBV6-2/TRBV6-3
size: once
D: .
CDR3: CASRPTGRGNYGYTF
DNA: TGTGCCAGCAGACCGACAGGCCGGGGAAACTATGGCTACACCTTC

length: 13
J: TRBJ2-5
V: TRBV7-7
size: .
D: .
CDR3: CASSLGRGETQYF
DNA: TGTGCTAGCAGCTTAGGCCGGGGGGAGACCCAGTACTTC

length: 13
J: TRBJ1-4
V: TRBV6-1
size: few
D: .
CDR3: CASSEGGFEKLFF
DNA: TGTGCCAGCAGTGAGGGAGGGTTCGAAAAACTGTTTTTT

length: 13
J: TRBJ1-1
V: TRBV10-1
size: .
D: .
CDR3: CATRTAKDTEAFF
DNA: TGCGCCACCCGGACAGCCAAGGACACTGAAGCTTTCTTT

length: 17
J: TRBJ1-5
V: TRBV6-5
size: .
D: TRBD1
CDR3: CASSYSGQISSNQPQHF
DNA: TGTGCCAGCAGTTACTCGGGACAGATAAGTAGCAATCAGCCCCAGCATTTT

length: 13
J: TRBJ1-2
V: TRBV5-4
size: .
D: .
CDR3: CASSLGTPKGYTF
DNA: TGTGCCAGCAGCTTGGGGACGCCAAAAGGCTACACCTTC

length: 13
J: TRBJ2-5
V: TRBV12-3/TRBV12-4
size: few
D: .
CDR3: CASRPTGPETQYF
DNA: TGTGCCAGCAGACCTACAGGGCCAGAGACCCAGTACTTC

length: 13
J: TRBJ1-2
V: TRBV6-1
size: few
D: .
CDR3: CASSEDRNYGYTF
DNA: TGTGCCAGCAGTGAAGACCGTAACTATGGCTACACCTTC

length: 14
J: TRBJ2-5
V: TRBV27
size: .
D: TRBD1
CDR3: CASSFGTGLETQYF
DNA: TGTGCCAGCAGTTTCGGGACAGGGTTAGAGACCCAGTACTTC

length: 13
J: TRBJ2-7
V: TRBV6-2/TRBV6-3
size: .
D: TRBD2
CDR3: CASMASGIYEQYF
DNA: TGTGCCAGCATGGCTAGCGGGATTTACGAGCAGTACTTC

length: 16
J: TRBJ2-1
V: TRBV29-1
size: .
D: TRBD2
CDR3: CSVGYLGGSSYNEQFF
DNA: TGCAGCGTTGGATACTTGGGGGGGAGCTCCTACAATGAGCAGTTCTTC

length: 13
J: TRBJ1-2
V: TRBV12-3/TRBV12-4
size: .
D: TRBD1
CDR3: CASSPTGTHGYTF
DNA: TGTGCCAGCAGTCCGACAGGGACCCATGGCTACACCTTC

length: 15
J: TRBJ1-5
V: TRBV6-1
size: few
D: .
CDR3: CASSPGPGSNQPQHF
DNA: TGTGCCAGCAGCCCGGGTCCCGGCAGCAATCAGCCCCAGCATTTT

length: 15
J: TRBJ2-1
V: TRBV5-5
size: .
D: .
CDR3: CASSPWASSLNEQFF
DNA: TGTGCCAGCAGCCCCTGGGCTAGTTCCCTCAATGAGCAGTTCTTC

length: 15
J: TRBJ2-5
V: TRBV20-1
size: .
D: TRBD1
CDR3: CSAISGTGVGKTQYF
DNA: TGCAGTGCTATATCCGGGACAGGGGTTGGAAAGACCCAGTACTTC

length: 13
J: TRBJ1-2
V: TRBV27
size: .
D: .
CDR3: CASSFLRDGGYTF
DNA: TGTGCCAGCAGTTTTCTCAGGGACGGGGGCTACACCTTC

length: 12
J: TRBJ1-4
V: TRBV7-9
size: .
D: .
CDR3: CASSRPNEKLFF
DNA: TGTGCCAGCAGCCGACCCAATGAAAAACTGTTTTTT

length: 12
J: TRBJ2-5
V: TRBV7-2
size: .
D: .
CDR3: CASSFIQETQYF
DNA: TGTGCCAGCAGCTTTATCCAAGAGACCCAGTACTTC

length: 14
J: TRBJ1-2
V: TRBV7-9
size: .
D: TRBD1
CDR3: CANSLGQGYYGYTF
DNA: TGTGCCAACAGCTTGGGACAGGGGTACTATGGCTACACCTTC

length: 14
J: TRBJ1-1
V: TRBV6-5
size: .
D: .
CDR3: CASSYQGGNTEAFF
DNA: TGTGCCAGCAGTTACCAGGGTGGGAACACTGAAGCTTTCTTT

length: 16
J: TRBJ2-7
V: TRBV27
size: few
D: .
CDR3: CASTSLHGGRYYEQYF
DNA: TGTGCCAGCACCTCACTACATGGTGGCAGATATTACGAGCAGTACTTC

length: 14
J: TRBJ1-2
V: TRBV7-9
size: few
D: .
CDR3: CASNNPGSTSSYTF
DNA: TGTGCCAGCAATAACCCCGGTTCGACGTCCAGCTACACCTTC

length: 12
J: TRBJ1-1
V: TRBV6-1
size: .
D: .
CDR3: CASSVKNTEAFF
DNA: TGTGCCAGCAGTGTCAAGAACACTGAAGCTTTCTTT

length: 13
J: TRBJ2-2
V: TRBV24-1
size: .
D: .
CDR3: CATKDSNTGELFF
DNA: TGTGCCACCAAGGACAGTAACACCGGGGAGCTGTTTTTT

length: 14
J: TRBJ1-5
V: TRBV20-1
size: .
D: TRBD1
CDR3: CSATPRTGQRPQHF
DNA: TGCAGTGCTACCCCCCGGACAGGGCAACGGCCCCAGCATTTT

length: 16
J: TRBJ2-5
V: TRBV7-2
size: few
D: .
CDR3: CASSFWTNWGQETQYF
DNA: TGTGCCAGCAGCTTCTGGACAAATTGGGGCCAAGAGACCCAGTACTTC

length: 13
J: TRBJ2-3
V: TRBV24-1
size: .
D: .
CDR3: CATSADSTDTQYF
DNA: TGTGCCACCAGTGCTGACAGCACAGATACGCAGTATTTT

length: 14
J: TRBJ1-1
V: TRBV7-9
size: .
D: .
CDR3: CASSEWGLNTEAFF
DNA: TGTGCCAGCAGCGAATGGGGGCTCAACACTGAAGCTTTCTTT

length: 15
J: TRBJ2-7
V: TRBV7-2
size: .
D: TRBD2
CDR3: CASSPTGTRGYEQYF
DNA: TGTGCCAGCAGCCCCACCGGGACTAGAGGCTACGAGCAGTACTTC

length: 16
J: TRBJ1-2
V: TRBV20-1
size: few
D: TRBD1
CDR3: CSAREPQGAQSYGYTF
DNA: TGCAGTGCTAGGGAACCCCAGGGGGCTCAGAGCTATGGCTACACCTTC

length: 13
J: TRBJ1-2
V: TRBV7-2
size: few
D: .
CDR3: CARWSGSSYGYTF
DNA: TGTGCCAGGTGGTCGGGGAGTAGCTATGGCTACACCTTC